Below are 6 T cell receptor beta chains sequenced from a single sample in a study of immune evolution from preneoplasia to lung adenocarcinoma. The protocol was immunoSEQ multiplex PCR, while the TCRdb copy is restricted to in-frame clones and leaves out a portion. The sample contains roughly 21,000 clones, less than 80% of which appear only once. The sequencing sample was made of FFPE invasive lung adenocarcinoma tissue. The origin of the receptors is a person in their sixties with lung adenocarcinoma.

This clone was picked up one time. The chain carries TRBV27 and TRBJ2-3; TRBD2 might be the D (5 bases). This CDR3 is built from 14 residues. CDR1 is MNHEY and CDR2 is SMNVEV in the germline V gene (reference sequence). V lost 5 bases to trimming and J lost 4 bases, with 13 bases between them. The CDR3 reads CASSPIRAADTQYF. CDR3 in DNA: TGTGCCAGCAGTCCCATTCGAGCGGCAGATACGCAGTATTTT.

The rearrangement links TRBV5-1 to TRBJ1-4, with TRBD1 matching 9 bases. With 0 bases clipped from V and 5 bases from J, the junction kept 5 bases outside the gene matches. Germline V gives CDR1 SGHRS, CDR2 YFSETQ. The CDR3 extends over 16 amino acids. CDR3 region: CASSLGVQGANEKLFF. The CDR3 region has the DNA TGCGCCAGCAGCTTGGGGGTACAGGGGGCGAATGAAAAACTGTTTTTT.

The chain combines TRBV4-2 with TRBJ1-2; D possibly corresponds to TRBD1 (5 bases). Trimming removed 5 bases from V and 6 bases from J, with 16 bases in between. This CDR3 comprises 14 residues. The germline gives CDR1 LGHNA, CDR2 YNFKEQ. CDR3 sequence reads: CASSFDSPLDGYTF. Here the CDR3 DNA reads TGTGCCAGCAGCTTTGACAGTCCCCTCGATGGCTACACCTTC.

The V gene is TRBV11-3, the J gene TRBJ1-2, with TRBD1 matching over 11 bases. CDR1 is SGHNT, CDR2 YENEEA, per germline. This CDR3 contains 16 residues. The ends lost 0 bases at V and 3 bases at J; junction bases unmatched: 3. CDR3 nucleotides: TGTGCCAGCAGCTTAGAAAGGACAGGGGGCGACTATGGCTACACCTTC. This gives the protein CASSLERTGGDYGYTF.

The gene calls are TRBV9 and TRBJ2-7; D is uncertain. CDR3 length: 14 residues. V was cut by 3 bases and J by 0 bases, with 10 bases left in between. Germline CDR1 is SGDLS and CDR2 is YYNGEE. CDR3 amino acids: CASSASPSSYEQYF. DNA of the CDR3: TGTGCCAGCAGCGCATCGCCTAGCTCCTACGAGCAGTACTTC.

The V gene is TRBV2, the J gene TRBJ1-2, with 8 positions matching TRBD1. From germline, CDR1 is SNHLY and CDR2 FYNNEI. Trimming cost V 9 bases and J 8 bases; bases outside gene matches: 8. The CDR3 consists of 12 residues. This CDR3 reads CARVQGARGYTF. CDR3 sequence (DNA): TGTGCCAGGGTCCAGGGGGCACGGGGCTACACCTTC.